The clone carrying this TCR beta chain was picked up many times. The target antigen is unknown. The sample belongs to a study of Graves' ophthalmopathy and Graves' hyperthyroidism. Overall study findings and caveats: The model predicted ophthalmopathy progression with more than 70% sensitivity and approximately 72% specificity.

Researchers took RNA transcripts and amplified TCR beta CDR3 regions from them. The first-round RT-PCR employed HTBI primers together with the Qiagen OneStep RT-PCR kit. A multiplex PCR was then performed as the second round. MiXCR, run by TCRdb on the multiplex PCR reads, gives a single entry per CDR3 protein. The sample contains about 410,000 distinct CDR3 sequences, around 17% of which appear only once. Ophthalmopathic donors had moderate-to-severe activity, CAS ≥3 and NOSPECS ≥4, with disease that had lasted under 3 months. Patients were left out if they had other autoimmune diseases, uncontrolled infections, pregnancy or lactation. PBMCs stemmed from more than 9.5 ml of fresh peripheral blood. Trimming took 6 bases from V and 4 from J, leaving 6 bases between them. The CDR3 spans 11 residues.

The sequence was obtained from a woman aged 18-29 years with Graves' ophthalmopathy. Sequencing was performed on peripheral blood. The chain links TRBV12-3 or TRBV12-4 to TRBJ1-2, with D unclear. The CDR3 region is CASSSIYGYTF. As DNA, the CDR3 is TGTGCCAGCAGCAGTATCTATGGCTACACCTTC.